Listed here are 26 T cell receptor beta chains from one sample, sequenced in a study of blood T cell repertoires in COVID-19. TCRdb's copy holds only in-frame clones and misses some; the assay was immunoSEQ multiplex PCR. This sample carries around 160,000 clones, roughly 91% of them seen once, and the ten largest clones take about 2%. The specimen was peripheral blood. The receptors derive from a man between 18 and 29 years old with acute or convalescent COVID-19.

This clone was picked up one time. For the CDR3, the DNA is TGTGCCAGCAGTCTCACAGGGGCTTCATGGACCACTGAAGCTTTCTTT. Its protein is CASSLTGASWTTEAFF. The V gene is TRBV28, the J gene TRBJ1-1; TRBD1 matches at 7 bases. V was pared by 5 bases and J by 4 bases, with 13 bases of the junction left unmatched. Germline V gene data show CDR1 as MDHEN and CDR2 as SYDVKM. The CDR3 totals 16 residues.

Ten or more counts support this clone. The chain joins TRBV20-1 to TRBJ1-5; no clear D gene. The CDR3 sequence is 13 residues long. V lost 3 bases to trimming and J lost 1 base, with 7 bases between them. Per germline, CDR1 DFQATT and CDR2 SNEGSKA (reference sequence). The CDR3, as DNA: TGCAGTGCTAGTTATCAGAGCAATCAGCCCCAGCATTTT. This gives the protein CSASYQSNQPQHF.

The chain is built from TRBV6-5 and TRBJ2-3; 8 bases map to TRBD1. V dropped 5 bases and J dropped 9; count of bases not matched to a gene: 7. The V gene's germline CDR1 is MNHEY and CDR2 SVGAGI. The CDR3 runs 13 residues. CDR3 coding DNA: TGTGCCAGCAGTCCTCGACAGGGGCGGACGCAGTATTTT. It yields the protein CASSPRQGRTQYF.

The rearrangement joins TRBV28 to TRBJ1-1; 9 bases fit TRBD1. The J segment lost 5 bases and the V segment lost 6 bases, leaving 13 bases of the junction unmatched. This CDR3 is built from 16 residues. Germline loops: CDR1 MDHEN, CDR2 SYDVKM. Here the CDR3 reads CASRLQGALRTTEAFF. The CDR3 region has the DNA TGTGCCAGCAGGCTACAGGGGGCCCTGCGAACGACTGAAGCTTTCTTT.

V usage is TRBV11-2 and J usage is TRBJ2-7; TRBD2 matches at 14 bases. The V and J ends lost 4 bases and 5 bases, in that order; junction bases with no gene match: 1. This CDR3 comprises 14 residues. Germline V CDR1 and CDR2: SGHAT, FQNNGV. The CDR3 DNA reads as TGTGCCAGCAGCTGGGGACTAGCGGGGGACGAGCAGTACTTC. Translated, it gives CASSWGLAGDEQYF. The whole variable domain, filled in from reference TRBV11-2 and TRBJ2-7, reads EAGVAQSPRYKIIEKRQSVAFWCNPISGHATLYWYQQILGQGPKLLIQFQNNGVVDDSQLPKDRFSAERLKGVDSTLKIQPAKLEDSAVYLCASSWGLAGDEQYFGPGTRLTVT.

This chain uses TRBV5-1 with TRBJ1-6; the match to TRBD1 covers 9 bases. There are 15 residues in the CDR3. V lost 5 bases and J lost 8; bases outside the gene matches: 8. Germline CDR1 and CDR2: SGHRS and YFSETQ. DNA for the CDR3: TGCGCCAGCAGACTCGGGACAGGGAGCGATTCACCCCTCCACTTT. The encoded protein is CASRLGTGSDSPLHF.

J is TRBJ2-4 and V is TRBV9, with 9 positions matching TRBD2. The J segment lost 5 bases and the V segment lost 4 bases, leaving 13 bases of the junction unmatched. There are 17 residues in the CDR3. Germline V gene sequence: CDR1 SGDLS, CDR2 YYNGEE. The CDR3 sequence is CASSLSTGIAGENIQYF. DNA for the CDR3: TGTGCCAGCAGCCTCTCTACGGGAATAGCGGGAGAAAACATTCAGTACTTC. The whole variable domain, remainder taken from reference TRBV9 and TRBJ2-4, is DSGVTQTPKHLITATGQRVTLRCSPRSGDLSVYWYQQSLDQGLQFLIQYYNGEERAKGNILERFSAQQFPDLHSELNLSSLELGDSALYFCASSLSTGIAGENIQYFGAGTRLSVL.

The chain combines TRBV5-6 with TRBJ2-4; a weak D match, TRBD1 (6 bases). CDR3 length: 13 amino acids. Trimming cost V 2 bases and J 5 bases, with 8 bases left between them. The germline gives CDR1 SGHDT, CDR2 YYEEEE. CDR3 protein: CASSLQGQNIQYF. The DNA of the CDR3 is TGTGCCAGCAGCTTACAGGGACAAAACATTCAGTACTTC. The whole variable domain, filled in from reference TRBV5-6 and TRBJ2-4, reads DAGVTQSPTHLIKTRGQQVTLRCSPKSGHDTVSWYQQALGQGPQFIFQYYEEEERQRGNFPDRFSGHQFPNYSSELNVNALLLGDSALYLCASSLQGQNIQYFGAGTRLSVL.

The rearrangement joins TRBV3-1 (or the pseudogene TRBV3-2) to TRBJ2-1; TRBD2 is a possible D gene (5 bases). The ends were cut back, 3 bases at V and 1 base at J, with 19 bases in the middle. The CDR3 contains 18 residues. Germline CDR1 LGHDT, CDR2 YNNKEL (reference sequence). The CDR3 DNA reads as TGTGCCAGCAGCCATTTTAACCCTGGGAGACAATCCTACAATGAGCAGTTCTTC. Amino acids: CASSHFNPGRQSYNEQFF.

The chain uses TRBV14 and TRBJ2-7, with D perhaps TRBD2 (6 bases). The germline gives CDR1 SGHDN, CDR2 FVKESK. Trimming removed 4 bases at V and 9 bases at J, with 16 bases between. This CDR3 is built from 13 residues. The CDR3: CASSRGTITSQYF. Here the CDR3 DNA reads TGTGCCAGCAGCCGCGGGACCATTACCTCGCAGTACTTC.

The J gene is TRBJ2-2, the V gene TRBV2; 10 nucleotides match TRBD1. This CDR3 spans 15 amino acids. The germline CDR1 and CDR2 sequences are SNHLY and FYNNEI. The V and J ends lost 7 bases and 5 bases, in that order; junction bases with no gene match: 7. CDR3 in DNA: TGTGCCAGCACCTACGACAGGGGGCGGACCGGGGAGCTGTTTTTT. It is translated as CASTYDRGRTGELFF.

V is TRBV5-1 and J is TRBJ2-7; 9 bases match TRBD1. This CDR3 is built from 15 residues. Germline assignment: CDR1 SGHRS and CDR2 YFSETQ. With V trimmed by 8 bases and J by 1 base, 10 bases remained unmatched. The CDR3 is CASSRSGQGSYEQYF. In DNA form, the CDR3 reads TGCGCCAGTTCAAGATCAGGACAGGGGTCCTACGAGCAGTACTTC.

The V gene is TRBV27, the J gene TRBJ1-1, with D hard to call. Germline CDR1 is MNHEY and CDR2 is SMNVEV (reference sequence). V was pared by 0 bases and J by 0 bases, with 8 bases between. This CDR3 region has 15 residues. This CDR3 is CASSLSTFLNTEAFF. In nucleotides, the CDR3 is TGTGCCAGCAGTTTATCGACTTTTTTGAACACTGAAGCTTTCTTT.

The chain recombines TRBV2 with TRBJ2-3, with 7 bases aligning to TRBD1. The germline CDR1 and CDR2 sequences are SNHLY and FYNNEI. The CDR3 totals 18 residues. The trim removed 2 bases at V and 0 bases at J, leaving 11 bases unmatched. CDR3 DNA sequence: TGTGCCAGCAGTGAATGGGGATTCGCAGGGGGAAGCACAGATACGCAGTATTTT. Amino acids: CASSEWGFAGGSTDTQYF.

The CDR3 sequence is CASSRADREDQPQHF. CDR3 bases: TGCGCCAGCAGCCGGGCGGACAGGGAGGATCAGCCCCAGCATTTT. V is TRBV4-1 and J is TRBJ1-5; 8 nucleotides match TRBD1. This CDR3 region has 15 residues. Unmatched junction bases numbered 7, after V lost 4 bases and J lost 5 bases. Germline CDR1 is MGHRA and CDR2 is YSYEKL.

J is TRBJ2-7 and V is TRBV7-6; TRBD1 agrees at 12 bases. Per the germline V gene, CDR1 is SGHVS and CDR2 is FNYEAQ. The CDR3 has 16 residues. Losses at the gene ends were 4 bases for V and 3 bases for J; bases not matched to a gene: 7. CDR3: CASSSGTGGRIYEQYF. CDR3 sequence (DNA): TGTGCCAGCAGCTCAGGGACAGGGGGCCGCATCTACGAGCAGTACTTC.

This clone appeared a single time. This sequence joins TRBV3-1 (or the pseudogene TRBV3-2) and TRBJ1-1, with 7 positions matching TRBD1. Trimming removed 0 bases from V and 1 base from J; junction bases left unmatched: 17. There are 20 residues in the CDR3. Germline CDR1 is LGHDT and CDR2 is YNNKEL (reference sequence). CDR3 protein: CASSQDTPTGRRGKNTEAFF. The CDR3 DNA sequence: TGTGCCAGCAGCCAAGATACCCCGACAGGGAGAAGGGGGAAGAACACTGAAGCTTTCTTT.

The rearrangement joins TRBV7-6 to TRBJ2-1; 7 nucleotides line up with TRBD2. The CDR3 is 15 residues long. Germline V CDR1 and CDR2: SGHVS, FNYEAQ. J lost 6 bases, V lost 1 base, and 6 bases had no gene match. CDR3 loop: CASSLGGTKPNEQFF. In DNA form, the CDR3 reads TGTGCCAGCAGCTTAGGTGGGACTAAACCCAATGAGCAGTTCTTC.

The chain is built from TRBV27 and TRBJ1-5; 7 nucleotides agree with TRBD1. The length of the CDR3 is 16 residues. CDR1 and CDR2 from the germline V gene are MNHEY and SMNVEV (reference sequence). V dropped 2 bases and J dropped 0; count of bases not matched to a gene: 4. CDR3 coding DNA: TGTGCCAGCAGTTTAATCGGGACAGCTAGCAATCAGCCCCAGCATTTT. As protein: CASSLIGTASNQPQHF.

The CDR3: CASIKSGGYTEAFF. The CDR3 coding sequence is TGTGCCTCAATCAAAAGCGGGGGGTACACTGAAGCTTTCTTT. The chain employs TRBV30 and TRBJ1-1; D is perhaps TRBD1 (5 bases). The germline V gene encodes CDR1 GTSNPN and CDR2 SVGIG (reference sequence). The CDR3 extends over 14 amino acids. V lost 7 bases and J 3 bases, leaving 18 bases between the germline ends. The entire variable domain, with the rest obtained from reference TRBV30 and TRBJ1-1, is as follows: SQTIHQWPATLVQPVGSPLSLECTVEGTSNPNLYWYRQAAGRGLQLLFYSVGIGQISSEVPQNLSASRPQDRQFILSSKKLLLSDSGFYLCASIKSGGYTEAFFGQGTRLTVV.

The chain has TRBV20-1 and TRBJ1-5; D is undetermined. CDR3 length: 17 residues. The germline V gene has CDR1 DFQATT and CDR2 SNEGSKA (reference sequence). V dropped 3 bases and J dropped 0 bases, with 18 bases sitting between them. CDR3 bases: TGCAGTGCTAGTCTAAATCCTGCCCGGGGTAGCAATCAGCCCCAGCATTTT. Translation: CSASLNPARGSNQPQHF.

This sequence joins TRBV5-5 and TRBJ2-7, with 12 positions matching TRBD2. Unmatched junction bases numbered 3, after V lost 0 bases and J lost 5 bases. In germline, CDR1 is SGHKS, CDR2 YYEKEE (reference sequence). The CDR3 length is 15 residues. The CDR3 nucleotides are TGTGCCAGCAGCTTGGGGGCTAGCGGGAGGGACGAGCAGTACTTC. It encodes CASSLGASGRDEQYF.

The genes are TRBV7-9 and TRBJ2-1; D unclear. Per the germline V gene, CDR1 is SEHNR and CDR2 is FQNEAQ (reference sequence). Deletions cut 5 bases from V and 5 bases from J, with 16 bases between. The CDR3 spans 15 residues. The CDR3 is CASSHLTTAHNEQFF. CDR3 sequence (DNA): TGTGCCAGCAGCCACCTAACCACCGCCCACAATGAGCAGTTCTTC. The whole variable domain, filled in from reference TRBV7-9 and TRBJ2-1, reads DTGVSQNPRHKITKRGQNVTFRCDPISEHNRLYWYRQTLGQGPEFLTYFQNEAQLEKSRLLSDRFSAERPKGSFSTLEIQRTEQGDSAMYLCASSHLTTAHNEQFFGPGTRLTVL.

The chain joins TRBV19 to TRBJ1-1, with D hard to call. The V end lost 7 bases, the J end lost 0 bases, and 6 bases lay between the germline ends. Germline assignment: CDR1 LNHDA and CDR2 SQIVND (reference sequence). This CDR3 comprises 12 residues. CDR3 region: CASKSVNTEAFF. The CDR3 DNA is TGTGCCAGTAAATCGGTGAACACTGAAGCTTTCTTT.

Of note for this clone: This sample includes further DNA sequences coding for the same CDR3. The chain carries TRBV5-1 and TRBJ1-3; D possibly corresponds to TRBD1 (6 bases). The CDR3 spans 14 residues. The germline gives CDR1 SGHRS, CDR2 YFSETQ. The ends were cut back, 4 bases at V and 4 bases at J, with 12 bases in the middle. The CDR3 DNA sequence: TGCGCCAGCAGCCTACCGGGACAAGGAAACACCATATATTTT. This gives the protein CASSLPGQGNTIYF. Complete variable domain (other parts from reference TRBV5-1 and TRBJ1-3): KAGVTQTPRYLIKTRGQQVTLSCSPISGHRSVSWYQQTPGQGLQFLFEYFSETQRNKGNFPGRFSGRQFSNSRSEMNVSTLELGDSALYLCASSLPGQGNTIYFGEGSWLTVV.

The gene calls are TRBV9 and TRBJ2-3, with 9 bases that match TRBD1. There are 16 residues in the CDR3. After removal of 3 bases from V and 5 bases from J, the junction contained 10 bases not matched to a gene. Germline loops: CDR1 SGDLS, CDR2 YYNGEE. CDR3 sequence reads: CASSGTGTGLGDTQYF. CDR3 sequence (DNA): TGTGCCAGCAGCGGTACCGGGACAGGGCTAGGAGATACGCAGTATTTT.